These T cell receptor beta chains were read from a single sample in a study of T-cell memory formation after mild COVID-19. A single record per CDR3 protein comes from TCRdb applying MiXCR to the 5' RACE reads. The repertoire has around 300,000 distinct CDR3 sequences, roughly an eighth of them found once; the top ten carry 22%. Material for sequencing was PBMCs or a T cell subset sorted from them (not recorded which). The receptors here all came from a man aged 18 to 30 who had mild COVID-19 (a few samples of this study predate the infection). Cell type and time point are not known. CDR3s include the opening cysteine and the closing phenylalanine or tryptophan. A D gene is named only where the DNA matches it firmly. Expanded clones get a size class; other rows say once, few or many, or leave the size out.

few	14	-	TRBJ2-3	TRBV11-2	CASSYRERRDTQYF	TGTGCCAGCAGCTACAGGGAACGGAGAGATACGCAGTATTTT
few	13	-	TRBJ2-4	TRBV7-2	CASSLVTPGIQYF	TGTGCCAGCAGCTTAGTAACTCCTGGCATTCAGTACTTC
-	16	TRBD2	TRBJ2-1	TRBV5-6	CASSVKAGASYNEQFF	TGTGCCAGCAGCGTGAAAGCGGGGGCCTCCTACAATGAGCAGTTCTTC
many	17	-	TRBJ2-4	TRBV15	CATSRDDTGWNGNIQYF	TGTGCCACCAGCAGAGATGATACGGGCTGGAACGGAAACATTCAGTACTTC
-	16	-	TRBJ2-5	TRBV9	CASSGGERLYQETQYF	TGTGCCAGCAGTGGAGGAGAGCGACTATACCAAGAGACCCAGTACTTC
many	11	-	TRBJ2-1	TRBV3-1	CASSTYNEQFF	TGTGCCAGCAGCACCTACAATGAGCAGTTCTTC
few	13	-	TRBJ2-5	TRBV2	CASIGLGLETQYF	TGTGCCAGCATTGGTCTAGGGTTGGAGACCCAGTACTTC
-	15	-	TRBJ2-3	TRBV6-2/TRBV6-3	CASSLFSGYTDTQYF	TGTGCCAGCAGTTTGTTTAGCGGATACACAGATACGCAGTATTTT
few	15	-	TRBJ1-2	TRBV5-1	CASSLLAGANYGYTF	TGCGCCAGCAGCTTGTTGGCAGGTGCTAACTATGGCTACACCTTC
-	17	TRBD1	TRBJ1-1	TRBV27	CSSSQLNRQGLNTEAFF	TGTTCCAGCAGTCAACTCAACCGACAGGGATTGAACACTGAAGCTTTCTTT
few	16	TRBD1	TRBJ2-5	TRBV9	CASSVEGTGGLETQYF	TGTGCCAGCAGCGTAGAGGGCACAGGGGGCTTGGAGACCCAGTACTTC
few	15	-	TRBJ2-3	TRBV12-3/TRBV12-4	CASSSQRGNTDTQYF	TGTGCCAGCAGTTCCCAACGGGGGAACACAGATACGCAGTATTTT
many	15	TRBD2	TRBJ2-5	TRBV6-6	CASSSPAGGRETQYF	TGTGCCAGCAGTTCCCCGGCGGGGGGACGGGAGACCCAGTACTTC
-	12	-	TRBJ2-5	TRBV25-1	CASSDLGQTQYF	TGTGCCAGCAGTGACTTGGGGCAGACCCAGTACTTC
-	13	-	TRBJ2-4	TRBV20-1	CSAPAQGRGIQYF	TGCAGTGCCCCCGCGCAGGGGAGGGGCATTCAGTACTTC
-	15	TRBD1	TRBJ2-1	TRBV5-1	CASSQDRASYNEQFF	TGCGCCAGCAGCCAGGACAGGGCGTCCTACAATGAGCAGTTCTTC
few	16	TRBD2	TRBJ2-7	TRBV3-1	CASSRLLSGGSYEQYF	TGTGCCAGCAGCCGACTACTTAGCGGGGGCTCCTACGAGCAGTACTTC
few	15	-	TRBJ2-1	TRBV5-1	CASSFGQTSPARQFF	TGCGCCAGCAGCTTCGGACAGACTAGCCCTGCTAGGCAGTTCTTC
few	15	TRBD1	TRBJ2-5	TRBV9	CASSVSRQGYETQYF	TGTGCCAGCAGCGTATCTAGACAGGGCTATGAGACCCAGTACTTC
few	14	-	TRBJ2-4	TRBV20-1	CSARDRGLKNVQYF	TGCAGTGCTAGAGATCGGGGTCTGAAAAACGTTCAGTACTTC
-	14	TRBD2	TRBJ2-7	TRBV5-1	CASSSAGVSYEQYF	TGCGCCAGCAGCTCCGCGGGGGTCTCGTACGAGCAGTACTTC
few	11	-	TRBJ2-5	TRBV18	CASSPGGAQYF	TGTGCCAGCTCGCCCGGAGGGGCCCAGTACTTC
few	18	-	TRBJ2-1	TRBV20-1	CSARGGNEILASYNEQFF	TGCAGTGCTAGAGGTGGGAACGAAATCCTAGCTTCCTACAATGAGCAGTTCTTC
few	13	-	TRBJ1-1	TRBV10-3	CAIRMTIGTEAFF	TGTGCCATCAGGATGACAATCGGCACTGAAGCTTTCTTT
few	10	-	TRBJ1-1	TRBV2	CASHTTEAFF	TGTGCCAGCCACACCACTGAAGCTTTCTTT
many	14	-	TRBJ2-7	TRBV7-9	CASSFGPSSYEQYF	TGTGCCAGCAGCTTCGGTCCCTCCTCCTACGAGCAGTACTTC
many	11	-	TRBJ1-1	TRBV12-3/TRBV12-4	CASSAYTEAFF	TGTGCCAGCAGTGCATATACTGAAGCTTTCTTT
-	15	-	TRBJ1-5	TRBV6-2/TRBV6-3	CASRTPTGSHGPQHF	TGTGCCAGCAGAACCCCTACAGGTTCTCATGGTCCCCAGCATTTT
few	12	-	TRBJ1-5	TRBV5-6	CASSFQGQPQHF	TGTGCCAGCAGCTTCCAGGGTCAGCCCCAGCATTTT
-	16	-	TRBJ2-1	TRBV6-5	CASSRTGRGGRNEQFF	TGTGCCAGCAGCCGGACAGGGAGGGGGGGCAGGAATGAGCAGTTCTTC
many	14	-	TRBJ2-7	TRBV12-3/TRBV12-4	CASSHGRRIYEQYF	TGTGCCAGCAGTCATGGCCGGCGAATCTACGAGCAGTACTTC
-	14	-	TRBJ1-2	TRBV4-1	CASSQGLANYGYTF	TGCGCCAGCAGCCAAGGACTGGCTAACTATGGCTACACCTTC
-	16	TRBD1	TRBJ1-2	TRBV4-3	CASSLGTGRGNYGYTF	TGCGCCAGCAGCCTAGGGACAGGGCGAGGGAACTATGGCTACACCTTC
-	16	-	TRBJ1-6	TRBV28	CASSFSGRRYNSPLHF	TGTGCCAGCAGTTTTTCAGGACGGAGGTATAATTCACCCCTCCACTTT
few	15	TRBD1	TRBJ1-6	TRBV20-1	CSARRTGQHNSPLHF	TGCAGTGCTAGGCGGACAGGTCAGCATAATTCACCCCTCCACTTT
many	15	-	TRBJ2-5	TRBV7-9	CASSLGRGGLETQYF	TGTGCCAGCAGCTTAGGGAGGGGCGGTCTGGAGACCCAGTACTTC
few	13	-	TRBJ2-5	TRBV28	CASRPEQEETQYF	TGTGCCAGCAGGCCTGAACAGGAAGAGACCCAGTACTTC
-	14	TRBD1	TRBJ1-4	TRBV20-1	CSAIHRGANEKLFF	TGCAGTGCTATCCACAGGGGAGCTAATGAAAAACTGTTTTTT
-	14	-	TRBJ2-2	TRBV9	CASSAQGRPGELFF	TGTGCCAGCAGCGCCCAGGGAAGGCCCGGGGAGCTGTTTTTT
-	13	-	TRBJ2-2	TRBV7-9	CASSPLGPGELFF	TGTGCCAGCAGCCCCTTAGGCCCCGGGGAGCTGTTTTTT
many	16	-	TRBJ1-6	TRBV7-2	CASSSGPASYNSPLHF	TGTGCCAGCAGTTCGGGGCCCGCCTCCTATAATTCACCCCTCCACTTT
-	13	-	TRBJ2-7	TRBV3-1	CASSHRVSHEQYF	TGTGCCAGCAGCCACAGGGTATCGCACGAGCAGTACTTC
-	15	-	TRBJ2-1	TRBV7-2	CASSFTGTTYNEQFF	TGTGCCAGCAGCTTTACCGGGACAACCTACAATGAGCAGTTCTTC
-	15	-	TRBJ2-5	TRBV24-1	CATSDSGHFQETQYF	TGTGCCACCAGTGATTCCGGGCATTTTCAAGAGACCCAGTACTTC
-	16	-	TRBJ2-1	TRBV27	CASGQVFSIGANEQFF	TGTGCCAGCGGTCAAGTTTTTAGTATAGGGGCCAATGAGCAGTTCTTC
-	15	TRBD1	TRBJ2-3	TRBV24-1	CATAPGQGATDTQYF	TGTGCCACCGCCCCGGGACAGGGGGCTACAGATACGCAGTATTTT
-	15	TRBD1	TRBJ2-3	TRBV7-2	CASRSHRTGADTQYF	TGTGCCAGCAGATCGCACAGAACAGGGGCAGATACGCAGTATTTT
-	14	TRBD2	TRBJ2-5	TRBV4-1	CASSPRGDQETQYF	TGCGCCAGCAGCCCGCGGGGGGACCAAGAGACCCAGTACTTC
few	16	-	TRBJ2-1	TRBV2	CASSESRPRQYNEQFF	TGTGCCAGCAGTGAGAGCCGACCAAGGCAGTACAATGAGCAGTTCTTC
many	16	TRBD1	TRBJ1-1	TRBV18	CASSERQGTMNTEAFF	TGTGCCAGCTCCGAGCGACAGGGAACTATGAACACTGAAGCTTTCTTT